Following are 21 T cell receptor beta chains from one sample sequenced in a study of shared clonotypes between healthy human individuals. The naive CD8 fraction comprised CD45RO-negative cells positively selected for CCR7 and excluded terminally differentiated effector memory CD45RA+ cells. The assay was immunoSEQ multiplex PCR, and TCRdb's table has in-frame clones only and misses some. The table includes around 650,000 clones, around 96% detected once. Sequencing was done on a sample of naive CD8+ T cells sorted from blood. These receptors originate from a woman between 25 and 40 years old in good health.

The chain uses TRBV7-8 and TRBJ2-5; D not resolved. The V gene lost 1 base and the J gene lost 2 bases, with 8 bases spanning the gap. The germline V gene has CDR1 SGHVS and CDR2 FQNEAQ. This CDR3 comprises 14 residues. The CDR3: CASSLVARQETQYF. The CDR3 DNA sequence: TGTGCCAGCAGCTTAGTAGCCAGGCAAGAGACCCAGTACTTC. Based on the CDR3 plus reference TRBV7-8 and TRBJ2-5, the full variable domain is GAGVSQSPRYKVAKRGQDVALRCDPISGHVSLFWYQQALGQGPEFLTYFQNEAQLDKSGLPSDRFFAERPEGSVSTLKIQRTQQEDSAVYLCASSLVARQETQYFGPGTRLLVL.

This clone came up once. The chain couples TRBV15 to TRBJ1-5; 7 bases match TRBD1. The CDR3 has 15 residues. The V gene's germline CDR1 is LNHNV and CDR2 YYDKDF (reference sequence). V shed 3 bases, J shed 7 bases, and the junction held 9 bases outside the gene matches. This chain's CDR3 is CATSSGQEGEQPQHF. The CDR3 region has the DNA TGTGCCACCAGCAGTGGACAGGAGGGTGAGCAGCCCCAGCATTTT.

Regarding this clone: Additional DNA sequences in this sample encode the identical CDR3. This CDR3 reads CASSSGTSGDNEQFF. CDR3 bases: TGTGCCAGCAGCTCCGGGACTAGCGGAGACAATGAGCAGTTCTTC. This chain links TRBV27 with TRBJ2-1; 11 nucleotides agree with TRBD2. J gave up 5 bases and V 6 bases, and 6 bases lay outside the gene matches. Germline CDR1 reads MNHEY; CDR2 reads SMNVEV (reference sequence). This CDR3 region has 15 residues.

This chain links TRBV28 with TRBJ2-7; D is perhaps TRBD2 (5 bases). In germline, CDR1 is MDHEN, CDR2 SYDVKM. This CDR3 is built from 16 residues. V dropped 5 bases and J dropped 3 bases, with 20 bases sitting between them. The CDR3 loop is CASSTLREQNHYEQYF. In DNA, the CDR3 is TGTGCCAGCAGTACGCTTCGGGAACAGAACCACTACGAGCAGTACTTC.

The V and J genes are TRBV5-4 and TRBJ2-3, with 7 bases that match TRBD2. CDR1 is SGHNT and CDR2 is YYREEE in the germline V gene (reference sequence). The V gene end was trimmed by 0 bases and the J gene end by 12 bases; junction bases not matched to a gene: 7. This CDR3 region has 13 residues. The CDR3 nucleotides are TGTGCCAGCAGCTTGGATGGGCGGGAGCTACAGTATTTT. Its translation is CASSLDGRELQYF.

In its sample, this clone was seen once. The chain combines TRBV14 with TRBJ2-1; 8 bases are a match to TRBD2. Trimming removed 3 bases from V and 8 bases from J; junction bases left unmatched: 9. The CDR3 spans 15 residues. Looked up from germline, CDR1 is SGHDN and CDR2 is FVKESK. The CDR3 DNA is TGTGCCAGCAGCCATGGGACTAGAGTATACGATGAGCAGTTCTTC. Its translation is CASSHGTRVYDEQFF.

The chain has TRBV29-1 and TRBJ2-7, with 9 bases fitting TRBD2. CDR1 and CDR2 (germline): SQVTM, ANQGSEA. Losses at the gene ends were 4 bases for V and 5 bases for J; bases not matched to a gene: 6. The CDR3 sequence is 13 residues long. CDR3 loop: CSVVGGRGDEQYF. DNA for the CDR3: TGCAGCGTTGTCGGCGGGAGGGGCGACGAGCAGTACTTC.

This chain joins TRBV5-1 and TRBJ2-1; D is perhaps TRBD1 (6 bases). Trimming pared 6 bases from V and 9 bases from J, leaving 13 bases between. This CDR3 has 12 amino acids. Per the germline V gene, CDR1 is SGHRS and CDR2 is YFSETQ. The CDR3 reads CASTQTGTEQFF. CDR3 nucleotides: TGCGCCAGCACTCAAACAGGGACTGAGCAGTTCTTC. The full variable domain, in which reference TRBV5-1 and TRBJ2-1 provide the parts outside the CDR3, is KAGVTQTPRYLIKTRGQQVTLSCSPISGHRSVSWYQQTPGQGLQFLFEYFSETQRNKGNFPGRFSGRQFSNSRSEMNVSTLELGDSALYLCASTQTGTEQFFGPGTRLTVL.

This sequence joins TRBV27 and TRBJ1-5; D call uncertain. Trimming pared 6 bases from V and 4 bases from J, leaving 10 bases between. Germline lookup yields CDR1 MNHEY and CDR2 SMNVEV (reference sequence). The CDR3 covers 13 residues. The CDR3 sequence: CASSLRDNQPQHF. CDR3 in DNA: TGTGCCAGCAGCCTGAGAGATAATCAGCCCCAGCATTTT.

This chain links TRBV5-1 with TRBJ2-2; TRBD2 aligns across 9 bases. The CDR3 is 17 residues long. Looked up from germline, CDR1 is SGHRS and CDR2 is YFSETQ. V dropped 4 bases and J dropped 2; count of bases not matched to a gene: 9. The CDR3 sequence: CASSLPTSGANTGELFF. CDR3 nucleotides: TGCGCCAGCAGCCTACCGACTAGCGGAGCCAACACCGGGGAGCTGTTTTTT. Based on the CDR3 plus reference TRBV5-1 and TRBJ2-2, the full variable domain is KAGVTQTPRYLIKTRGQQVTLSCSPISGHRSVSWYQQTPGQGLQFLFEYFSETQRNKGNFPGRFSGRQFSNSRSEMNVSTLELGDSALYLCASSLPTSGANTGELFFGEGSRLTVL.

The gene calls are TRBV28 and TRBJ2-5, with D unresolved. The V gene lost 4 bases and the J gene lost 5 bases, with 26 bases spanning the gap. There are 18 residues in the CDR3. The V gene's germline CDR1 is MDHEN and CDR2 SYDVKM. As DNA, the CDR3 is TGTGCCAGCAGTTCGCCAAAGAAAACGGCCCCGAAGTTGGAGACCCAGTACTTC. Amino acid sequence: CASSSPKKTAPKLETQYF.

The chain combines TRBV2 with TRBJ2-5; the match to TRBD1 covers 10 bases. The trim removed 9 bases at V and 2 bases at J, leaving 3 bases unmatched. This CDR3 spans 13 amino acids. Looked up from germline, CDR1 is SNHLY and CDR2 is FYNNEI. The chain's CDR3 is CARRGQGQETQYF. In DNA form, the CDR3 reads TGTGCCAGGAGGGGACAGGGGCAAGAGACCCAGTACTTC.

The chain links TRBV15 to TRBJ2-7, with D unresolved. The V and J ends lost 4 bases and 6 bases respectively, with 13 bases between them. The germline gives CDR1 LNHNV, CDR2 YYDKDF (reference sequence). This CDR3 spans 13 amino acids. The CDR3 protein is CATSTRTGIEQYF. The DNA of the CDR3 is TGTGCCACCAGCACTAGGACCGGTATCGAGCAGTACTTC.

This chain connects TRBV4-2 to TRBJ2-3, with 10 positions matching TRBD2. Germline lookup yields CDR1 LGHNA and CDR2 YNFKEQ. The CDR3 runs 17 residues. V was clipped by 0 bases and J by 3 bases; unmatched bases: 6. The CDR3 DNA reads TGTGCCAGCAGCCAAGATTTAACTAGCGGGAAAACAGATACGCAGTATTTT. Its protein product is CASSQDLTSGKTDTQYF.

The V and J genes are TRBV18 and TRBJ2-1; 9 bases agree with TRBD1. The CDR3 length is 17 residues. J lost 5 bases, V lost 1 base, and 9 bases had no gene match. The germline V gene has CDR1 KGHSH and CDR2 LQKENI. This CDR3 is CASSPRGWDRVNNEQFF. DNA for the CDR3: TGTGCCAGCTCACCACGAGGTTGGGACAGGGTCAACAATGAGCAGTTCTTC. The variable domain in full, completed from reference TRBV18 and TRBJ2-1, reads NAGVMQNPRHLVRRRGQEARLRCSPMKGHSHVYWYRQLPEEGLKFMVYLQKENIIDESGMPKERFSAEFPKEGPSILRIQQVVRGDSAAYFCASSPRGWDRVNNEQFFGPGTRLTVL.

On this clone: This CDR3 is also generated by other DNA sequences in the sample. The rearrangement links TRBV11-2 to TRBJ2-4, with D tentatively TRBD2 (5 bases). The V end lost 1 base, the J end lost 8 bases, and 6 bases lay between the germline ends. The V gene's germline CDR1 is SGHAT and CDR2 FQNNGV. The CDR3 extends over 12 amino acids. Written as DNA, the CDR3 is TGTGCCAGCAGCTTAGTCGGGGACATTCAGTACTTC. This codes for CASSLVGDIQYF.

CDR3 in amino acids: CASSARVQDCVAQHF. DNA for the CDR3: TGTGCCAGCAGCGCACGGGTACAGGATTGCGTCGCCCAGCATTTT. The rearrangement uses TRBV5-7 and TRBJ1-5, with D maybe TRBD1 (5 bases). TRBV5-7 is reported as an ORF; its role is uncertain. The length of the CDR3 is 15 residues. Trimming took 4 bases from V and 11 from J, leaving 22 bases between them.

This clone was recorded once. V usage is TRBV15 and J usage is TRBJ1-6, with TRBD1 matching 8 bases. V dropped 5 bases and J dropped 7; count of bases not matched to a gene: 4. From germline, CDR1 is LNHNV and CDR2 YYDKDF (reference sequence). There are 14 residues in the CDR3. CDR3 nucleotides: TGTGCCACCAGCCCCGACAGGGGAAATTCACCCCTCCACTTT. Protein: CATSPDRGNSPLHF.

CDR3 amino acids: CASRLAPRQPPPGNEQFF. The CDR3 DNA sequence: TGTGCAAGTCGCTTAGCTCCCCGTCAACCCCCGCCAGGGAATGAGCAGTTCTTC. The chain uses TRBV12-2 and TRBJ2-1; the table's D call TRBD1 went unverified against the DNA. TRBV12-2 is reported as a pseudogene. The CDR3 is 18 residues long.

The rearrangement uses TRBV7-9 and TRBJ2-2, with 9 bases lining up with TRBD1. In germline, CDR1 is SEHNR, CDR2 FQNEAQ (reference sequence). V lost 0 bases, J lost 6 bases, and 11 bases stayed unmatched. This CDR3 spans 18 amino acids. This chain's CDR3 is CASSLAQSGQGMAGELFF. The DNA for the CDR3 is TGTGCCAGCAGCTTAGCCCAATCGGGACAGGGTATGGCCGGGGAGCTGTTTTTT.

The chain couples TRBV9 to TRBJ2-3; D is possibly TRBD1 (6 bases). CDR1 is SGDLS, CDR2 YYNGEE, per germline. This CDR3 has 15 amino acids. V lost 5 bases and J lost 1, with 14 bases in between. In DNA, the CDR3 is TGTGCCAGCAGAGAGGGGGAGTTTGGCACAGATACGCAGTATTTT. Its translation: CASREGEFGTDTQYF. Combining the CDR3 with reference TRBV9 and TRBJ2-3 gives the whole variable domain DSGVTQTPKHLITATGQRVTLRCSPRSGDLSVYWYQQSLDQGLQFLIQYYNGEERAKGNILERFSAQQFPDLHSELNLSSLELGDSALYFCASREGEFGTDTQYFGPGTRLTVL.